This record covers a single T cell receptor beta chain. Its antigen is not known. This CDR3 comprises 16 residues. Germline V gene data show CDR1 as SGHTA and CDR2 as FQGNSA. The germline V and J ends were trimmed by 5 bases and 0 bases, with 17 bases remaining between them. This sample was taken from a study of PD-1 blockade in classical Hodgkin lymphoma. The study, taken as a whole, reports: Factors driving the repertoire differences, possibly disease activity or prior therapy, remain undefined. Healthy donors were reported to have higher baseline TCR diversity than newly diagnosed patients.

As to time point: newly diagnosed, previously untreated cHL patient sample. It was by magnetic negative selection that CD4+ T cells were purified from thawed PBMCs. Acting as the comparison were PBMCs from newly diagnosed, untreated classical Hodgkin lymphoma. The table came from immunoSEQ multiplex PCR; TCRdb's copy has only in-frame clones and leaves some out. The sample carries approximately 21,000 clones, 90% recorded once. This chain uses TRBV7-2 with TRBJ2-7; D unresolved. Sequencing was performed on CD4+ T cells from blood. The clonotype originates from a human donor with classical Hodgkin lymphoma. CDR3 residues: CASSGVVGSSSYEQYF. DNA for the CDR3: TGTGCCAGCAGCGGAGTGGTGGGCTCAAGCTCCTACGAGCAGTACTTC. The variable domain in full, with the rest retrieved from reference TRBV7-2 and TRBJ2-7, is GAGVSQSPSNKVTEKGKDVELRCDPISGHTALYWYRQSLGQGLEFLIYFQGNSAPDKSGLPSDRFSAERTGGSVSTLTIQRTQQEDSAVYLCASSGVVGSSSYEQYFGPGTRLTVT.